This T cell receptor (beta chain) emerged from a study of blood T cell repertoires in COVID-19. Across the whole study: Acute and convalescent COVID-19 specimens originated in the United States, Italy and Spain. T cells, B-cell-depleted T cells, or PBMCs provided the cDNA or gDNA that served as material.

In the authors' methods: Nucleated cell counts were estimated from reference gene primer amplification. Clones were read by immunoSEQ multiplex PCR, and TCRdb kept only the in-frame ones, dropping some. That table supplies the V and J calls and clone size; D and trimming were determined from the DNA. The sample holds about 250,000 clones, 65% to 85% seen once. This CDR3 comprises 14 residues. Trimming removed 5 bases from V and 0 bases from J, with 11 bases in between. Germline V gene lookup returns CDR1 SQVTM and CDR2 ANQGSEA. The receptor's source is a woman aged 40 to 49 who had recovered from COVID-19. Sequencing used peripheral blood. The chain is built from TRBV29-1 and TRBJ2-1; maybe TRBD2 (6 bases). The DNA for the CDR3 is TGCAGCGTTATGCGGGGACGCTCCTACAATGAGCAGTTCTTC. Its protein product is CSVMRGRSYNEQFF.